The next 21 T cell receptor beta chains were all read from a single sample in a study of blood T cell repertoires in COVID-19. Libraries were prepared by immunoSEQ multiplex PCR; TCRdb keeps only in-frame clonotypes and omits some of them. The top ten hold around 27% of the sample, which has about 130,000 clones, roughly 87% seen once. The sample was peripheral blood. The receptors come from a woman aged 80 or older with acute or convalescent COVID-19.

The rearrangement uses TRBV5-8 and TRBJ1-1; a possible D gene is TRBD1 (5 bases). Trimming removed 3 bases at V and 2 bases at J, with 11 bases between. Germline CDR1 reads SGHTS; CDR2 reads YDEGEE. The CDR3 extends over 14 amino acids. CDR3 nucleotide sequence: TGTGCCAGCAGCTCAAGACAGCTAAACACTGAAGCTTTCTTT. It yields the protein CASSSRQLNTEAFF.

This chain joins TRBV5-1 and TRBJ1-6; D is uncertain. V lost 0 bases and J 7 bases, leaving 8 bases between the germline ends. Germline values: CDR1 SGHRS, CDR2 YFSETQ. CDR3 length equals 14 residues. This CDR3 is CASSLGEVNSPLHF. The DNA for the CDR3 is TGCGCCAGCAGCTTGGGGGAGGTGAATTCACCCCTCCACTTT.

The chain couples TRBV28 to TRBJ1-2; D remains ambiguous. The CDR3 length is 13 residues. V dropped 8 bases and J dropped 5 bases, with 15 bases sitting between them. The germline gives CDR1 MDHEN, CDR2 SYDVKM. The CDR3 here is CASWLPGGYGYTF. CDR3 DNA sequence: TGTGCCAGCTGGCTTCCGGGAGGTTATGGCTACACCTTC.

The rearrangement uses TRBV19 and TRBJ2-3; 9 bases fit TRBD1. The junction had 6 bases not matched to a gene; V was cut back by 6 bases and J by 5 bases. Germline V CDR1 and CDR2: LNHDA, SQIVND (reference sequence). This CDR3 spans 14 amino acids. The CDR3 bases are TGTGCCAGTAGAACCGGGACAGGGAGAGATACGCAGTATTTT. It translates to CASRTGTGRDTQYF.

The rearrangement links TRBV12-3 or TRBV12-4 to TRBJ1-1, with TRBD1 as a possible D gene (6 bases). V was shortened by 6 bases and J by 3 bases, with 11 bases between the two germline ends. The CDR3 length is 13 residues. This chain's CDR3 is CASRPTGYTEAFF. The CDR3 coding sequence is TGTGCCAGCAGGCCCACAGGGTACACTGAAGCTTTCTTT.

The genes are TRBV4-3 and TRBJ1-1; D ambiguous. The CDR3 has 16 amino acids. V was shortened by 0 bases and J by 4 bases, with 15 bases between the two germline ends. Germline V gene data show CDR1 as LGHNA and CDR2 as YSLEER. Here the CDR3 DNA reads TGCGCCAGCAGCCAAGATCCACCGAATCGGGGCACTGAAGCTTTCTTT. As protein: CASSQDPPNRGTEAFF.

The chain recombines TRBV9 with TRBJ1-5; 7 bases fit TRBD1. The V gene end was trimmed by 3 bases and the J gene end by 3 bases; junction bases not matched to a gene: 3. From germline, CDR1 is SGDLS and CDR2 YYNGEE. This CDR3 comprises 14 residues. CDR3 region: CASSATGINQPQHF. CDR3 DNA sequence: TGTGCCAGCAGCGCGACAGGGATCAATCAGCCCCAGCATTTT.

V is TRBV5-6 and J is TRBJ2-7, with 9 bases fitting TRBD2. The CDR3 runs 14 residues. V lost 3 bases, J lost 7 bases, and 8 bases stayed unmatched. The V gene's germline CDR1 is SGHDT and CDR2 YYEEEE. The CDR3 sequence is CASSWRGGSGEQYV. The CDR3 region has the DNA TGTGCCAGCAGCTGGCGGGGGGGATCGGGAGAGCAGTACGTC.

The chain couples TRBV5-1 to TRBJ2-7, with 14 bases aligning to TRBD2. V lost 0 bases, J lost 0 bases, and 8 bases stayed unmatched. The V gene's germline CDR1 is SGHRS and CDR2 YFSETQ. CDR3 length: 19 amino acids. The CDR3 coding sequence is TGCGCCAGCAGCTTGGGGGGACTAGCGGGGGCCTCTCCCTCCTACGAGCAGTACGTC. Translating gives CASSLGGLAGASPSYEQYV.

As DNA, the CDR3 is TGTGCCAGCAGCTTAAACCGGGTCCCGAACACTGAAGCTTTCTTT. This translates into CASSLNRVPNTEAFF. The chain joins TRBV7-3 to TRBJ1-1; D is unclear. Germline-derived CDR1 and CDR2 are SGHTA and FQGTGA. Trimming took 1 base from V and 1 from J, leaving 10 bases between them. This CDR3 region has 15 residues.

The chain recombines TRBV19 with TRBJ1-4; no definite D call. V was trimmed by 6 bases and J by 2 bases, leaving 13 bases between them. There are 15 residues in the CDR3. Germline lookup yields CDR1 LNHDA and CDR2 SQIVND (reference sequence). The CDR3 spells CASRARGSTNEKLFF. The CDR3 DNA reads as TGTGCCAGTAGGGCGCGAGGGTCGACTAATGAAAAACTGTTTTTT.

The chain has TRBV5-1 and TRBJ1-4, with TRBD1 matching over 7 bases. Germline V gene sequence: CDR1 SGHRS, CDR2 YFSETQ. This CDR3 has 15 residues. J lost 3 bases, V lost 0 bases, and 2 bases had no gene match. The CDR3 loop reads CASSLGTGANEKLFF. CDR3 nucleotide sequence: TGCGCCAGCAGCTTGGGGACAGGAGCTAATGAAAAACTGTTTTTT.

The chain carries TRBV9 and TRBJ2-1; 15 nucleotides agree with TRBD2. Germline V gives CDR1 SGDLS, CDR2 YYNGEE. The V segment lost 3 bases and the J segment 5 bases; nucleotides outside the gene matches: 6. The CDR3 consists of 17 residues. CDR3 residues: CASSEGLAGGRNNEQFF. The DNA for the CDR3 is TGTGCCAGCAGCGAGGGACTAGCGGGGGGCCGCAACAATGAGCAGTTCTTC. Supplemented by reference TRBV9 and TRBJ2-1, the full variable domain reads DSGVTQTPKHLITATGQRVTLRCSPRSGDLSVYWYQQSLDQGLQFLIQYYNGEERAKGNILERFSAQQFPDLHSELNLSSLELGDSALYFCASSEGLAGGRNNEQFFGPGTRLTVL.

The V call is TRBV28, the J call TRBJ1-2; D remains ambiguous. Trimming shortened V by 10 bases and J by 0 bases, and 15 bases separated the two germline ends. CDR3 length: 14 amino acids. Germline CDR1 and CDR2: MDHEN and SYDVKM. As DNA, the CDR3 is TGTGCCACCCAAGTAGGAGGGTCTAACTATGGCTACACCTTC. Translated, it gives CATQVGGSNYGYTF.

The rearrangement links TRBV13 to TRBJ1-3, with TRBD1 matching 8 bases. Germline values: CDR1 PRHDT, CDR2 FYEKMQ (reference sequence). The CDR3 is 14 residues long. After removal of 8 bases from V and 0 bases from J, the junction contained 3 bases not matched to a gene. CDR3 DNA sequence: TGTGCCAGCTGGGACAGGCACTCTGGAAACACCATATATTTT. Translated: CASWDRHSGNTIYF.

The chain carries TRBV5-6 and TRBJ1-2, with 7 nucleotides matching TRBD1. Trimming removed 4 bases from V and 4 bases from J; junction bases left unmatched: 7. Germline CDR1 SGHDT, CDR2 YYEEEE. The CDR3 runs to 14 residues. CDR3 loop: CASSGRQGSYGYTF. CDR3 nucleotides: TGTGCCAGCAGCGGAAGACAGGGTAGCTATGGCTACACCTTC.

This clone showed up just a few times. Germline and junction disagree at one end, which may indicate a read error. The rearrangement joins TRBV5-4 to TRBJ1-2; TRBD1 might be the D (6 bases). CDR1 and CDR2 (germline): SGHNT, YYREEE (reference sequence). This CDR3 is 14 amino acids long. The CDR3 region is CASTLRGSNYGYTF. The CDR3 region has the DNA TGTGCCAGCACCTTGAGGGGGTCTAACTATGGCTACACCTTC.

The chain combines TRBV7-6 with TRBJ2-1; tentatively, D is TRBD1 (5 bases). CDR3 length: 11 residues. Germline V gene data show CDR1 as SGHVS and CDR2 as FNYEAQ. V gave up 6 bases and J gave up 13 bases, with 13 bases separating them. The CDR3 sequence: CASSPREFQFF. The DNA of the CDR3 is TGTGCCAGCAGTCCCAGGGAATTTCAGTTCTTC.

The chain links TRBV7-9 to TRBJ2-1; D ambiguous. Trimming took 1 base from V and 3 from J, leaving 7 bases between them. This CDR3 spans 14 amino acids. Per germline, CDR1 SEHNR and CDR2 FQNEAQ (reference sequence). The CDR3 DNA sequence: TGTGCCAGCAGCTTAGAACCCAGCTACAATGAGCAGTTCTTC. Its protein product is CASSLEPSYNEQFF.

Only a few counts were recorded for this clone. This chain links TRBV2 with TRBJ2-5, with 14 nucleotides matching TRBD2. Germline V gene lookup returns CDR1 SNHLY and CDR2 FYNNEI. With 3 bases clipped from V and 4 bases from J, the junction kept 10 bases outside the gene matches. The CDR3 totals 18 residues. The CDR3 bases are TGTGCCAGCAGTGATTACAGACTAGCGGGGGGGCTCCGAGAGACCCAGTACTTC. Its translation: CASSDYRLAGGLRETQYF.

The V gene is TRBV5-5, the J gene TRBJ2-1; the match to TRBD2 covers 8 bases. The V and J ends lost 2 bases and 7 bases, in that order; junction bases with no gene match: 5. CDR1 and CDR2 from the germline V gene are SGHKS and YYEKEE (reference sequence). This CDR3 is built from 14 residues. The CDR3 loop is CASSFGTRANEQFF. DNA of the CDR3: TGTGCCAGCAGCTTCGGGACTAGGGCTAATGAGCAGTTCTTC.